The 6 T cell receptor beta chains reported below all come from one sample, sequenced in a study of neurological immune-mediated disorders. In TCRdb, the 5' RACE reads were re-called with MiXCR into one record per CDR3 protein. This sample has around 46,000 distinct CDR3 sequences, with around 4.5% found just once. The sample comprised PBMCs. The receptors shown here come from a woman aged 60-75 years with multiple sclerosis.

This clonotype was detected a few times. This chain connects TRBV20-1 to TRBJ2-1; D is undetermined. The germline V and J ends were trimmed by 1 base and 8 bases, with 9 bases remaining between them. In germline, CDR1 is DFQATT, CDR2 SNEGSKA (reference sequence). The length of the CDR3 is 12 residues. For the CDR3, the DNA is TGCAGTGCTAGAGCTAGTCCCGATGAGCAGTTCTTC. It encodes CSARASPDEQFF.

This clonotype occurred a few times. The chain carries TRBV7-2 and TRBJ1-4, with D uncertain. V was clipped by 3 bases and J by 8 bases, with 10 bases between them. The CDR3 totals 13 residues. Looked up from germline, CDR1 is SGHTA and CDR2 is FQGNSA. The CDR3 loop reads CASSFRRYEKLFF. DNA of the CDR3: TGTGCCAGCAGCTTCCGCCGTTACGAAAAACTGTTTTTT.

This clonotype was observed many times. The V gene is TRBV29-1, the J gene TRBJ1-1; D possibly corresponds to TRBD1 (6 bases). The germline CDR1 and CDR2 sequences are SQVTM and ANQGSEA. The V and J ends lost 7 bases and 3 bases respectively, with 15 bases between them. This CDR3 spans 13 amino acids. As DNA, the CDR3 is TGCAGCGCCAGTACCGGGGGCGACACTGAAGCTTTCTTT. Translated: CSASTGGDTEAFF.

This clonotype was detected many times. The chain is built from TRBV5-1 and TRBJ1-4; D ambiguous. Germline V gene lookup returns CDR1 SGHRS and CDR2 YFSETQ. CDR3 length equals 14 residues. Trimming took 0 bases from V and 8 from J, leaving 11 bases between them. The CDR3 nucleotides read TGCGCCAGCAGCTTGGACACGACGGGAGAAAAACTGTTTTTT. Its protein product is CASSLDTTGEKLFF.

This clonotype was seen at least ten times. The rearrangement joins TRBV4-1 to TRBJ2-7; D may be TRBD1 (7 bases). Germline V gene sequence: CDR1 MGHRA, CDR2 YSYEKL. The CDR3 consists of 14 residues. Trimming removed 0 bases from V and 4 bases from J, with 10 bases in between. The CDR3 coding sequence is TGCGCCAGCAGCCAAGAACAGGGGAGGTACGAGCAGTACTTC. As protein: CASSQEQGRYEQYF.

This clonotype turned up a few times. This chain links TRBV20-1 with TRBJ2-3; 13 bases agree with TRBD2. Per germline, CDR1 DFQATT and CDR2 SNEGSKA (reference sequence). The CDR3 is 15 amino acids. V lost 8 bases and J lost 2; bases outside the gene matches: 7. The CDR3 DNA follows: TGCAGTTCCTTAGGGACTAGCGGGGACACAGATACGCAGTATTTT. This translates into CSSLGTSGDTDTQYF.